Below, 15 T cell receptor beta chains from the same sample are listed, as sequenced in a study of early T cells in non-severe SARS-CoV-2 infection. TCRdb called the 5' RACE reads again in MiXCR, with one record for every CDR3 protein. In the table there are fewer than 120,000 distinct CDR3 sequences, 10% to 15% of which are singletons. Sequencing was performed on whole blood, taken at baseline. These receptors all come from an adult who was a healthcare worker with PCR-confirmed SARS-CoV-2 infection or an uninfected control (not recorded which).

This clonotype was seen a few times. The V call is TRBV7-9, the J call TRBJ2-3; possibly TRBD1 or TRBD2 for D (5 bases each). The CDR3 runs to 14 residues. Germline V CDR1 and CDR2: SEHNR, FQNEAQ (reference sequence). V was clipped by 2 bases and J by 5 bases, with 11 bases between them. CDR3 amino acids: CASSLRGAGDTQYF. As DNA, the CDR3 is TGTGCCAGCAGCTTAAGAGGGGCCGGAGATACGCAGTATTTT.

This clonotype was detected many times. The CDR3 region is CASTPGTAEVAFF. The CDR3 bases are TGTGCCAGCACCCCCGGGACAGCCGAGGTAGCTTTCTTT. This sequence joins TRBV3-1 and TRBJ1-1; 7 bases map to TRBD1. This CDR3 comprises 13 residues. Germline V CDR1 and CDR2: LGHDT, YNNKEL (reference sequence). V lost 7 bases to trimming and J lost 10 bases; unmatched junction nucleotides: 12.

A few counts support this clonotype. This sequence joins TRBV7-9 and TRBJ1-1, with D uncertain. V was trimmed by 5 bases and J by 1 base, leaving 11 bases between them. The CDR3 contains 14 residues. Germline V gene lookup returns CDR1 SEHNR and CDR2 FQNEAQ (reference sequence). CDR3 in DNA: TGTGCCAGCAGCCTGAAGGGCCCGAACACTGAAGCTTTCTTT. It specifies CASSLKGPNTEAFF.

About this clonotype: This is likely a read error, given that the CDR3 carries no conserved phenylalanine or tryptophan at its end. This chain joins TRBV3-1 and TRBJ2-5, with D uncertain. The CDR3 sequence is 15 residues long. Trimming left V 4 bases short and J 2 bases short, with 14 bases between. Germline assignment: CDR1 LGHDT and CDR2 YNNKEL (reference sequence). This CDR3 is CASSLPRSEQETQYL. For the CDR3, the DNA is TGTGCCAGCAGCCTTCCGCGGAGCGAGCAAGAGACCCAGTACCTC.

The V and J genes are TRBV6-1 and TRBJ1-2; 7 nucleotides line up with TRBD1. CDR1 is MNHNS and CDR2 is SASEGT in the germline V gene. The CDR3 has 15 amino acids. Trimming removed 7 bases from V and 8 bases from J; junction bases left unmatched: 16. Here the CDR3 reads CASTRIGLTGYGYTF. CDR3 DNA: TGTGCCAGCACCCGAATTGGGTTGACAGGGTACGGCTACACCTTC.

This clonotype was found a few times. V and J are TRBV20-1 and TRBJ2-5; D ambiguous. The CDR3 covers 15 residues. From germline, CDR1 is DFQATT and CDR2 SNEGSKA (reference sequence). Trimming cost V 0 bases and J 5 bases, with 16 bases left between them. The CDR3 nucleotides read TGCAGTGCTAGAGACACGTCGACCTCTCCGGAGACCCAGTACTTC. Its protein is CSARDTSTSPETQYF.

This chain connects TRBV6-5 to TRBJ1-2; unclear D gene. This CDR3 region has 14 residues. V lost 2 bases, J lost 7 bases, and 14 bases lay in between. Germline V lookup: CDR1 MNHEY, CDR2 SVGAGI. CDR3 in DNA: TGTGCCAGCAGTTACAGTCGAGGGTATAGTGGCTACACCTTC. This sequence encodes CASSYSRGYSGYTF.

V is TRBV12-3 or TRBV12-4 and J is TRBJ1-2; D remains unclear. This CDR3 is 14 amino acids long. V was trimmed by 3 bases and J by 8 bases, leaving 16 bases between them. Here the CDR3 reads CASSFGIEVGGYTF. The CDR3 nucleotides are TGTGCCAGCAGTTTTGGGATCGAGGTAGGAGGCTACACCTTC.

The chain combines TRBV12-3 or TRBV12-4 with TRBJ2-4; D gene unclear. This CDR3 comprises 12 residues. V gave up 2 bases and J gave up 4 bases, with 3 bases separating them. CDR3 residues: CASSLRKNIQYF. The CDR3 coding sequence is TGTGCCAGCAGTTTACGGAAAAACATTCAGTACTTC.

This clonotype was counted between two and nine times. At one end the junction does not follow the germline gene, possibly because of a read error. The chain joins TRBV7-2 to TRBJ1-4, with 9 bases lining up with TRBD1. This CDR3 is built from 16 residues. Germline V gives CDR1 SGHTA, CDR2 FQGNSA. CDR3 in amino acids: CASSLGTGVPNGKLFF. CDR3 sequence (DNA): TGTGCCAGCAGCTTAGGGACAGGGGTACCTAATGGAAAACTGTTTTTT. Using reference TRBV7-2 and TRBJ1-4 for the parts outside the CDR3, the full variable domain is GAGVSQSPSNKVTEKGKDVELRCDPISGHTALYWYRQSLGQGLEFLIYFQGNSAPDKSGLPSDRFSAERTGGSVSTLTIQRTQQEDSAVYLCASSLGTGVPNGKLFFGSGTQLSVL.

This clonotype was observed at least ten times. The V call is TRBV5-6, the J call TRBJ2-7; 10 nucleotides align to TRBD1. Germline-derived CDR1 and CDR2 are SGHDT and YYEEEE. After removal of 4 bases from V and 6 bases from J, the junction contained 4 bases not matched to a gene. The CDR3 sequence is 13 residues long. This CDR3 reads CASSPGQGREQYF. For the CDR3, the DNA is TGTGCCAGCAGCCCGGGACAGGGGCGCGAGCAGTACTTC.

The gene calls are TRBV6-1 and TRBJ1-1, with TRBD1 as a possible D gene (5 bases). CDR3 size: 15 residues. Trimming stripped 4 bases from V and 3 bases from J, with 15 bases between. The germline V gene encodes CDR1 MNHNS and CDR2 SASEGT. The CDR3 is CASSVIQVKDTEAFF. The CDR3 nucleotides read TGTGCCAGCAGTGTAATACAGGTAAAGGACACTGAAGCTTTCTTT.

This clonotype was detected ten times or more. The V gene is TRBV5-1, the J gene TRBJ1-2; no reliable D call. The CDR3 has 14 amino acids. Germline assignment: CDR1 SGHRS and CDR2 YFSETQ. V lost 6 bases and J lost 3, with 15 bases in between. In DNA form, the CDR3 reads TGCGCCAGCAAAGACACTGAAGTGCACTATGGCTACACCTTC. It specifies CASKDTEVHYGYTF.

V and J are TRBV29-1 and TRBJ2-2, with D hard to call. The CDR3 covers 13 residues. Per germline, CDR1 SQVTM and CDR2 ANQGSEA. The V end was cut by 6 bases, the J end by 0 bases, with 8 bases between. CDR3 loop: CSVSWTNTGELFF. The CDR3 DNA reads as TGCAGCGTCTCATGGACGAACACCGGGGAGCTGTTTTTT.

The chain combines TRBV27 with TRBJ1-2, with D tentatively TRBD1 (6 bases). The germline V gene has CDR1 MNHEY and CDR2 SMNVEV (reference sequence). This CDR3 spans 14 amino acids. Trimming stripped 3 bases from V and 4 bases from J, with 12 bases between. CDR3 in DNA: TGTGCCAGCAGTTTCAACAGGGACGTCTATGGCTACACCTTC. Amino acid sequence: CASSFNRDVYGYTF.